This TCR beta chain is from a study of blood T cells in healthy people across ages. PCR was performed a second time for about 7 to 11 cycles using a sample-barcoded 5' primer and a J-beta primer mix. Each cDNA molecule carried a tag from a template-switch adaptor that contained 12 random nucleotides. TCRdb reprocessed the 5' RACE reads via MiXCR and lists one record per CDR3 protein. The sample records around 1,000,000 distinct CDR3 sequences, 35% to 40% being singletons. Ranging in age from about 6 to 100, the donors were healthy Caucasian individuals from Russia. Study conclusions and caveats: The authors considered diversity estimates from one million T cells to be underestimates. Expanded clonotype shifts may have been confounded, as the donors had an unknown CMV status.

This clonotype was seen more than once but under ten times. As yet, its antigen is unknown. CDR3 size: 13 residues. V trimming: 8 bases; J trimming: 5 bases; junction bases outside the gene matches: 3. The sequence derives from a young man in good health. The sequenced material came from blood. The gene calls are TRBV12-3 or TRBV12-4 and TRBJ2-1, with 10 bases that match TRBD2. The CDR3 protein is CASVSGGDNEQFF. The CDR3 DNA follows: TGTGCCAGCGTGAGCGGGGGGGACAATGAGCAGTTCTTC.